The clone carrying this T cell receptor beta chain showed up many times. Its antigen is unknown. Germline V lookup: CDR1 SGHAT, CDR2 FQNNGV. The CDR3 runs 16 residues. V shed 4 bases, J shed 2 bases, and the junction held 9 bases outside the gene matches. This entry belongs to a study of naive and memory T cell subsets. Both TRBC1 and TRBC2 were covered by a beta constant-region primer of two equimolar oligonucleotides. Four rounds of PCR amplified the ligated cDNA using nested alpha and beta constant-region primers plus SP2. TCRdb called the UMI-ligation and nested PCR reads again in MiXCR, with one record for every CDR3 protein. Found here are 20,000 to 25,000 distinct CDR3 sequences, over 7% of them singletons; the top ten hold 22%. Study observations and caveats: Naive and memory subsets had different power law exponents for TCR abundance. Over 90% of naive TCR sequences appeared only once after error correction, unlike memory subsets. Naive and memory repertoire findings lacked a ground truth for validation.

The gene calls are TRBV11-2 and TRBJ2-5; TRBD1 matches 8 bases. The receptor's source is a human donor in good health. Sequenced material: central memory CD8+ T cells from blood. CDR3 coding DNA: TGTGCCAGCAGCTCCTACATCGGGACAGGACAAGAGACCCAGTACTTC. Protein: CASSSYIGTGQETQYF. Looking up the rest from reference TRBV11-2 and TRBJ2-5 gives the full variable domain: EAGVAQSPRYKIIEKRQSVAFWCNPISGHATLYWYQQILGQGPKLLIQFQNNGVVDDSQLPKDRFSAERLKGVDSTLKIQPAKLEDSAVYLCASSSYIGTGQETQYFGPGTRLLVL.